Listed below are T cell receptor beta chains from one sample, sequenced in a study of blood T cells in healthy people across ages. A single record per CDR3 protein comes from TCRdb applying MiXCR to the 5' RACE reads. The data hold 1.5 million to 2 million distinct CDR3 sequences, with about 30% observed a single time. The sample was blood. These receptors all come from a woman in her twenties or thirties in good health. The CDR3 runs from the conserved cysteine through the conserved F or W. The D gene is left open where the match is weak. Expanded clones get a size class; other rows say once, few or many, or leave the size out.

>-|many|TRBV6-5|TRBJ2-7
CASSAVHEQYF
TGTGCCAGCAGTGCCGTCCACGAGCAGTACTTC
>-|few|TRBV10-2|TRBJ2-5
CASSVQSQETQYF
TGCGCCAGCAGTGTACAGAGTCAAGAGACCCAGTACTTC
>-|few|TRBV7-9|TRBJ1-2
CASSLGFTINGYTF
TGTGCCAGCAGCTTAGGTTTCACTATCAATGGCTACACCTTC
>-|-|TRBV7-9|TRBJ1-4
CASSLQGRPNEKLFF
TGTGCCAGCAGCTTACAAGGGAGGCCTAATGAAAAACTGTTTTTT
>TRBD1|few|TRBV5-1|TRBJ2-2
CASSLGDSSTGELFF
TGCGCCAGCAGCTTGGGGGACAGTTCCACCGGGGAGCTGTTTTTT
>-|many|TRBV29-1|TRBJ2-3
CSVEGTGTDTQYF
TGCAGCGTTGAAGGCACAGGCACAGATACGCAGTATTTT
>-|-|TRBV29-1|TRBJ1-3
CSVDLGNTIYF
TGCAGCGTTGACCTGGGAAACACCATATATTTT
>TRBD2|few|TRBV2|TRBJ2-1
CASSGGLAGGISYNEQFF
TGTGCCAGCAGTGGTGGACTAGCGGGAGGGATCTCCTACAATGAGCAGTTCTTC
>-|few|TRBV7-9|TRBJ2-4
CASSSATAKNIQYF
TGTGCCAGCAGCTCGGCCACAGCCAAAAACATTCAGTACTTC
>-|few|TRBV29-1|TRBJ2-3
CSGRLGDTQYF
TGCAGCGGCCGGTTGGGGGATACGCAGTATTTT
>-|few|TRBV20-1|TRBJ1-2
CSASAGGYGYTF
TGCAGTGCTAGTGCGGGGGGCTATGGCTACACCTTC
>-|few|TRBV20-1|TRBJ2-1
CSARDARSSYNEQFF
TGCAGTGCTAGAGATGCCCGGAGCTCCTACAATGAGCAGTTCTTC
>TRBD2|few|TRBV20-1|TRBJ2-5
CSALLGSGSLETQYF
TGCAGTGCCCTCCTGGGTAGCGGGAGTTTAGAGACCCAGTACTTC
>-|many|TRBV5-5|TRBJ2-1
CASSFGQGGHEQFF
TGTGCCAGCAGCTTCGGACAGGGAGGGCATGAGCAGTTCTTC
>-|-|TRBV15|TRBJ2-3
CATSRDQREPTDTQYF
TGTGCCACCAGCAGAGATCAACGGGAACCCACAGATACGCAGTATTTT
>-|many|TRBV7-2|TRBJ2-7
CASSLAFSPSEQYF
TGTGCCAGCAGCTTAGCGTTTTCCCCTTCCGAGCAGTACTTC
>-|few|TRBV7-3|TRBJ2-5
CASSSRSEVQETQYF
TGTGCCAGCAGTTCACGCTCGGAGGTCCAAGAGACCCAGTACTTC
>-|few|TRBV6-5|TRBJ2-1
CASSYSSGQNNEQFF
TGTGCCAGCAGTTACTCCAGCGGGCAGAACAATGAGCAGTTCTTC
>-|many|TRBV12-3/TRBV12-4|TRBJ1-5
CASSLGQPNQPQHF
TGTGCCAGCAGCTTAGGACAGCCCAATCAGCCCCAGCATTTT
>TRBD2|-|TRBV30|TRBJ2-1
CAWSVGLAAYNEQVF
TGTGCCTGGAGTGTAGGACTAGCGGCCTACAATGAGCAGGTCTTC
>-|few|TRBV7-6|TRBJ1-1
CASSPPRGWGTEAFF
TGTGCCAGCAGTCCCCCGAGGGGTTGGGGCACTGAAGCTTTCTTT
>TRBD1|-|TRBV6-6|TRBJ2-2
CASSNRGRTTGELFF
TGTGCCAGCAGTAACAGGGGGCGGACCACCGGGGAGCTGTTTTTT
>TRBD2|-|TRBV27|TRBJ2-5
CASSRRLAGGPQETQYF
TGTGCCAGCAGTCGCCGACTAGCGGGGGGGCCTCAAGAGACCCAGTACTTC
>TRBD1|-|TRBV6-6|TRBJ1-2
CASSPQGVTGYTF
TGTGCCAGCAGCCCCCAGGGGGTAACTGGCTACACCTTC
>-|few|TRBV19|TRBJ2-7
CASSSYTGISYEQYF
TGTGCCAGTAGTTCATATACCGGGATCTCCTACGAGCAGTACTTC
>-|few|TRBV4-3|TRBJ2-4
CASSPILGVGGNIQYF
TGCGCCAGCAGCCCAATACTGGGGGTAGGGGGGAACATTCAGTACTTC
>TRBD2|many|TRBV6-5|TRBJ2-7
CASSYFSGSTEQYF
TGTGCCAGCAGTTACTTTAGCGGGAGTACCGAGCAGTACTTC
>TRBD2|many|TRBV29-1|TRBJ2-1
CSVRLAGGGEQFF
TGCAGCGTCCGACTAGCGGGAGGTGGTGAGCAGTTCTTC
>-|-|TRBV21-1|TRBJ2-5
CASIAETQYF
TGTGCCAGCATTGCGGAGACCCAGTACTTC
>TRBD1|-|TRBV9|TRBJ1-4
CASSVGMTNTGTGGAYGDEKLFF
TGTGCCAGCAGCGTAGGAATGACAAACACCGGGACAGGGGGCGCCTATGGGGATGAAAAACTGTTTTTT
>TRBD1|once|TRBV6-5|TRBJ1-1
CASRPGQGVGAFF
TGTGCCAGCAGACCGGGACAGGGAGTGGGAGCTTTCTTT
>-|-|TRBV12-5|TRBJ1-2
CASGWTPPLYGYTF
TGTGCTAGTGGTTGGACCCCTCCCCTTTATGGCTACACCTTC
>-|-|TRBV7-2|TRBJ2-5
CASSLAALDQETQYF
TGTGCCAGCAGCTTAGCGGCGCTAGATCAAGAGACCCAGTACTTC
>-|many|TRBV12-3/TRBV12-4|TRBJ2-1
CASSPTGGYNEQFF
TGTGCCAGCAGCCCGACTGGTGGGTACAATGAGCAGTTCTTC
>-|-|TRBV5-4|TRBJ2-7
CASRTTSGAHEQYF
TGTGCCAGCAGAACTACCTCAGGGGCCCACGAGCAGTACTTC